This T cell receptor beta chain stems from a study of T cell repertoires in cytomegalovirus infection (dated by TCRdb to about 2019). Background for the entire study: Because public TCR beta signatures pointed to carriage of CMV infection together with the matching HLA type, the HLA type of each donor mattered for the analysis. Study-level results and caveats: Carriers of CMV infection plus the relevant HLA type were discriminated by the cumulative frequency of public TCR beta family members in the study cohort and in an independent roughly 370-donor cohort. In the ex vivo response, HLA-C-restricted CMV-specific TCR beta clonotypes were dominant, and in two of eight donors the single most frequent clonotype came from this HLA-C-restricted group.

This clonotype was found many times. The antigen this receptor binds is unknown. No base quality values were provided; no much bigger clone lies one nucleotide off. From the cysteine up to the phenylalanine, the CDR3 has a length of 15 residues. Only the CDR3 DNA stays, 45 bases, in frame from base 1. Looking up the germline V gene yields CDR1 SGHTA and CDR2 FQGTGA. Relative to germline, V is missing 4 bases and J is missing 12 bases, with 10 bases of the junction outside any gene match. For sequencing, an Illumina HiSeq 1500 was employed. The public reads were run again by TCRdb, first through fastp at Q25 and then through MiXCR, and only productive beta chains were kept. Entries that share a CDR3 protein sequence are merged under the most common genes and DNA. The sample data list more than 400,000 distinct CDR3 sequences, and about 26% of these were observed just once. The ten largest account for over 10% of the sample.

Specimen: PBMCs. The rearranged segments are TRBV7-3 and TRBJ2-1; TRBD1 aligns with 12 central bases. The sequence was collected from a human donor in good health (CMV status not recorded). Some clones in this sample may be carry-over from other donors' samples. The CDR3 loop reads CASSWGQGAQEGQFF. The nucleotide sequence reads TGTGCCAGCAGCTGGGGACAGGGGGCCCAGGAGGGGCAGTTCTTC.